Listed here are 7 T cell receptor beta chains from one sample, sequenced in a study of cytomegalovirus exposure and HLA in healthy donors. The PCR employed 60 Vbeta primers together with 13 Jbeta primers. TCRdb's table, derived via immunoSEQ multiplex PCR, lists solely in-frame clones and lacks some. The sample yields roughly 71,000 clones, around 73% seen once. Sequencing was carried out using PBMCs. The receptor source for this set is a girl aged 10-17 years in good health and CMV-seropositive.

This clone was seen more than once but under ten times. This rearrangement joins TRBV10-3 to TRBJ2-1; 9 bases fit TRBD2. Trimming removed 8 bases from V and 4 bases from J; junction bases left unmatched: 6. The CDR3 length is 14 residues. CDR1 is ENHRY, CDR2 SYGVKD, per germline. CDR3 loop: CAIGAGGIYNEQFF. In nucleotides, the CDR3 is TGTGCCATCGGGGCGGGAGGGATTTACAATGAGCAGTTCTTC.

The sample holds a few counts of this clone. With only one base between it and a far larger clone, this is likely a read error. The genes are TRBV7-9 and TRBJ2-7, with TRBD1 matching over 7 bases. CDR1 is SEHNR and CDR2 is FQNEAQ in the germline V gene (reference sequence). CDR3 length equals 13 residues. The CDR3 spells CSSSQTTGNEQYF. In nucleotides, the CDR3 is TGTTCCAGCAGCCAGACGACAGGGAACGAGCAGTACTTC.

This CDR3 reads CSAGSTDTQYF. The DNA of the CDR3 is TGCAGTGCTGGCAGCACAGATACGCAGTATTTT. This chain joins TRBV20-1 and TRBJ2-3; no firm D call. CDR3 length equals 11 residues. The germline V and J ends were trimmed by 5 bases and 0 bases, with 3 bases remaining between them. The germline V gene has CDR1 DFQATT and CDR2 SNEGSKA (reference sequence).

The gene calls are TRBV2 and TRBJ1-2; D is undetermined. V was shortened by 6 bases and J by 8 bases, with 10 bases between the two germline ends. Germline values: CDR1 SNHLY, CDR2 FYNNEI. The CDR3 length is 11 residues. CDR3 residues: CASRTASGYTF. The CDR3 DNA reads TGTGCCAGCAGAACTGCTTCCGGCTACACCTTC.

This chain joins TRBV29-1 and TRBJ1-3; 8 bases line up with TRBD1. V dropped 5 bases and J dropped 1; count of bases not matched to a gene: 1. The CDR3 consists of 13 residues. The germline V gene encodes CDR1 SQVTM and CDR2 ANQGSEA. The CDR3 DNA is TGCAGCGTTCGGACAGGGTCTGGAAACACCATATATTTT. It codes for CSVRTGSGNTIYF.

Here the CDR3 DNA reads TGCGCCAGCAGCTTGAGTAGGGAGGGTTCCCTCCACTTT. As protein: CASSLSREGSLHF. The chain employs TRBV5-1 and TRBJ1-6, with D unresolved. CDR1 is SGHRS and CDR2 is YFSETQ in the germline V gene. The V and J ends lost 1 base and 14 bases respectively, with 13 bases between them. This CDR3 has 13 residues.

The V call is TRBV6-5, the J call TRBJ2-7, with D possibly matching TRBD1 (5 bases). The CDR3 runs to 13 residues. Deletions cut 5 bases from V and 1 base from J, with 9 bases between. From germline, CDR1 is MNHEY and CDR2 SVGAGI. The CDR3 sequence: CASSQGPSYEQYF. CDR3 DNA: TGTGCCAGCAGTCAGGGTCCTTCCTACGAGCAGTACTTC.